Here is one TCR beta chain with its context. The antigen is not known. Per donor, one heparinised blood draw averaged approximately 120 mL. Sorting of CD4+ naive, central memory, regulatory and stem cell-like memory cells was performed via CD45RO/CCR7/CD25/CD127/CD95/CD27. The CDR3 consists of 15 residues. CDR1 is SGHRS and CDR2 is YFSETQ in the germline V gene. Losses at the gene ends were 2 bases for V and 9 bases for J; bases not matched to a gene: 4. This entry is derived from a study of beta chain features in type 1 diabetes. Study-wide findings and caveats: Across patients, naive, central memory and Treg TCRB repertoires exhibited apparently greater similarity than was observed across healthy donors. Moderate but significant shortening of TCRB CDR3s was recorded in all four CD4+ subsets from Type 1 diabetes patients.

Expressed TCRB transcripts were sequenced because the entire RNA isolate underwent reverse transcription. Sequencing was performed with immunoSEQ multiplex PCR; in TCRdb, only in-frame clones are kept and a portion is missing. This table has hundreds of thousands of clones, about 12% appearing once. The sample was naive CD4+ T cells from blood. The receptor comes from a man aged 18 to 30 in good health. J is TRBJ2-1 and V is TRBV5-1; 14 nucleotides align to TRBD2. The CDR3 sequence is CASSFRLAGGAEQFF. CDR3 DNA sequence: TGCGCCAGCAGCTTCAGACTAGCGGGAGGGGCTGAGCAGTTCTTC.